Following are 21 T cell receptor beta chains from one sample sequenced in a study of OX40 agonist ivuxolimab in advanced cancers. This table comes from immunoSEQ multiplex PCR, and its TCRdb copy is limited to in-frame clones, with some not included. The sample records about 100,000 clones, around nine tenths being singletons. Sequenced material: CD4+ or CD8+ T cells sorted from blood, taken in a trial of the OX40 agonist ivuxolimab. The origin of the receptors is an adult with an advanced solid tumor such as melanoma, head and neck, liver or kidney cancer.

The chain links TRBV5-1 to TRBJ2-5; perhaps TRBD1 as D (5 bases). This CDR3 has 15 residues. Germline V gene data show CDR1 as SGHRS and CDR2 as YFSETQ. V lost 0 bases, J lost 2 bases, and 11 bases lay in between. This chain's CDR3 is CASSLALGQQETQYF. CDR3 DNA: TGCGCCAGCAGCTTGGCCTTGGGGCAGCAAGAGACCCAGTACTTC.

J is TRBJ2-7 and V is TRBV6-5; maybe TRBD1 (5 bases). V was pared by 4 bases and J by 1 base, with 14 bases between. CDR3 size: 15 residues. Germline CDR1 MNHEY, CDR2 SVGAGI. The CDR3 protein is CASSLTAFISYEQYF. The CDR3 DNA is TGTGCCAGCAGTTTGACAGCATTTATTTCCTACGAGCAGTACTTC.

CDR3 bases: TGTGCCAGCAGTTACGAGGGGGGGCCTAATCAGCCCCAGCATTTT. Translation gives CASSYEGGPNQPQHF. The rearrangement uses TRBV6-6 and TRBJ1-5, with D possibly TRBD1 on 6 matching bases. Germline CDR1 and CDR2: MNHNY and SVGAGI (reference sequence). Trimming pared 2 bases from V and 4 bases from J, leaving 12 bases between. The CDR3 is made up of 15 amino acids.

The rearrangement uses TRBV6-1 and TRBJ1-6; D is perhaps TRBD1 (6 bases). The germline gives CDR1 MNHNS, CDR2 SASEGT. CDR3 length: 12 amino acids. V shed 8 bases and J shed 10 bases, with 12 bases lying between them. CDR3 DNA: TGTGCCAGCCGGACAGTCGGCTCACCCCTCCACTTT. Translating it yields CASRTVGSPLHF.

V and J are TRBV5-1 and TRBJ1-1; 8 positions agree with TRBD1. The length of the CDR3 is 13 residues. V was pared by 1 base and J by 7 bases, with 3 bases of the junction left unmatched. CDR1 and CDR2 from the germline V gene are SGHRS and YFSETQ. The DNA of the CDR3 is TGCGCCAGCAGCTTGTACAGGGGGGATGAAGCTTTCTTT. It codes for CASSLYRGDEAFF.

The J gene is TRBJ2-5, the V gene TRBV5-1, with D perhaps matching TRBD2 (5 bases). Trimming stripped 4 bases from V and 7 bases from J, with 11 bases between. The germline gives CDR1 SGHRS, CDR2 YFSETQ. The CDR3 extends over 12 amino acids. As DNA, the CDR3 is TGCGCCAGCAGCCGACTGGGAGTGACCCAGTACTTC. Translation gives CASSRLGVTQYF.

J is TRBJ2-3 and V is TRBV7-6; D not resolved. Germline CDR1 and CDR2: SGHVS and FNYEAQ. Trimming took off 2 bases at V and 6 bases at J, with 9 bases between the two ends. The CDR3 has 13 residues. The CDR3 is CASSLNRRDTQYF. The DNA of the CDR3 is TGTGCCAGCAGCTTAAACCGCCGCGATACGCAGTATTTT.

V and J are TRBV6-5 and TRBJ2-1; 11 nucleotides line up with TRBD1. This CDR3 contains 15 residues. The J segment lost 9 bases and the V segment lost 7 bases, leaving 11 bases of the junction unmatched. The V gene's germline CDR1 is MNHEY and CDR2 SVGAGI. The CDR3 is CASTTPGTGGSEQFF. CDR3 coding DNA: TGTGCCAGCACCACACCCGGGACAGGGGGAAGTGAGCAGTTCTTC.

The chain couples TRBV19 to TRBJ2-1; D might be TRBD2 (6 bases). CDR3 length: 16 amino acids. Trimming left V 0 bases short and J 1 base short, with 10 bases between. Germline CDR1 and CDR2: LNHDA and SQIVND (reference sequence). The CDR3 region is CASSIDLSGSYNEQFF. The CDR3 coding sequence is TGTGCCAGTAGTATAGATCTTAGCGGATCCTACAATGAGCAGTTCTTC.

The J gene is TRBJ1-1, the V gene TRBV13, with TRBD1 matching over 8 bases. CDR1 PRHDT and CDR2 FYEKMQ come from the germline V gene (reference sequence). V gave up 5 bases and J gave up 4 bases; unmatched junction bases: 18. The CDR3 spans 18 residues. The chain's CDR3 is CASSLRGRRAPEGTEAFF. CDR3 DNA: TGTGCCAGCAGCCTCAGGGGGCGTAGAGCCCCAGAGGGCACTGAAGCTTTCTTT.

V and J are TRBV5-6 and TRBJ2-7; no firm D call. The length of the CDR3 is 13 residues. Looked up from germline, CDR1 is SGHDT and CDR2 is YYEEEE. V gave up 1 base and J gave up 6 bases, with 11 bases separating them. In nucleotides, the CDR3 is TGTGCCAGCAGCTTGTCTGTAGGTGGCGAGCAGTACTTC. Translated: CASSLSVGGEQYF.

The gene calls are TRBV7-8 and TRBJ2-3; D not resolved. Germline assignment: CDR1 SGHVS and CDR2 FQNEAQ. The CDR3 is 15 amino acids. Trimming took 3 bases from V and 0 from J, leaving 10 bases between them. The CDR3 coding sequence is TGTGCCAGCAGCTTTTGGGAACGGAGCACAGATACGCAGTATTTT. It translates to CASSFWERSTDTQYF.

V gene TRBV6-5 combines with J gene TRBJ1-6; 7 bases fit TRBD1. The CDR3 covers 15 residues. Germline CDR1 MNHEY, CDR2 SVGAGI. Trimming at V came to 5 bases and at J to 7 bases, leaving 8 bases not matched to a gene. CDR3 in amino acids: CASSTGQARNSPLHF. The CDR3 DNA reads as TGTGCCAGCAGTACAGGACAGGCTAGGAATTCACCCCTCCACTTT.

V usage is TRBV2 and J usage is TRBJ2-7, with 8 bases fitting TRBD1. The CDR3 loop spans 14 amino acids. The ends lost 7 bases at V and 1 base at J; junction bases unmatched: 6. CDR1 and CDR2 (germline): SNHLY, FYNNEI. Here the CDR3 DNA reads TGTGCCAGCATGGCGCAGGGGGCTTCCTACGAGCAGTACTTC. Encoded protein: CASMAQGASYEQYF.

The rearrangement joins TRBV19 to TRBJ1-5, with a tentative D call TRBD1 (5 bases). The CDR3 totals 11 residues. Germline V gives CDR1 LNHDA, CDR2 SQIVND (reference sequence). V was clipped by 6 bases and J by 9 bases, with 9 bases between them. CDR3 residues: CASSPGGPQHF. The CDR3 nucleotides are TGTGCCAGTAGCCCCGGGGGGCCCCAGCATTTT.

This rearrangement joins TRBV6-1 to TRBJ2-7; D is unclear. V was trimmed by 0 bases and J by 9 bases, leaving 12 bases between them. The CDR3 length is 13 residues. The germline gives CDR1 MNHNS, CDR2 SASEGT. CDR3 region: CASSEARSGGQYF. The CDR3, as DNA: TGTGCCAGCAGTGAAGCCCGGTCTGGCGGGCAGTACTTC.

This chain uses TRBV6-5 with TRBJ2-5, with 8 bases matching TRBD1. Germline V gives CDR1 MNHEY, CDR2 SVGAGI. V lost 2 bases, J lost 1 base, and 3 bases stayed unmatched. This CDR3 is built from 15 residues. The CDR3 loop reads CASSYRQGSQETQYF. CDR3 sequence (DNA): TGTGCCAGCAGTTACAGACAGGGGTCCCAAGAGACCCAGTACTTC.

This chain joins TRBV5-1 and TRBJ1-4; 7 bases line up with TRBD1. The V gene's germline CDR1 is SGHRS and CDR2 YFSETQ. After removal of 2 bases from V and 8 bases from J, the junction contained 9 bases not matched to a gene. The CDR3 has 15 amino acids. CDR3 protein: CASSFEGQVQEKLFF. CDR3 nucleotide sequence: TGCGCCAGCAGCTTCGAAGGACAGGTTCAAGAAAAACTGTTTTTT.

This chain uses TRBV7-9 with TRBJ2-7; D possibly corresponds to TRBD1 (7 bases). V gave up 5 bases and J gave up 6 bases, with 17 bases separating them. The CDR3 is 14 residues long. Germline lookup yields CDR1 SEHNR and CDR2 FQNEAQ (reference sequence). CDR3 sequence (DNA): TGTGCCAGCAGCGCGCGCGGGACAGCCCGCGAGCAGTACTTC. Amino acid sequence: CASSARGTAREQYF.

The J gene is TRBJ2-5, the V gene TRBV27; D not certain. CDR3 length: 14 amino acids. V was shortened by 5 bases and J by 2 bases, with 12 bases between the two germline ends. Germline CDR1 reads MNHEY; CDR2 reads SMNVEV (reference sequence). As DNA, the CDR3 is TGTGCCAGCAGTCCTCTCGGGCTGCAAGAGACCCAGTACTTC. Encoded protein: CASSPLGLQETQYF.

This clone was counted a single time. This chain links TRBV7-2 with TRBJ2-7, with 11 nucleotides matching TRBD2. The CDR3 spans 14 residues. The germline V gene encodes CDR1 SGHTA and CDR2 FQGNSA. J gave up 5 bases and V 2 bases, and 2 bases lay outside the gene matches. The CDR3 sequence is CASSLQLAGDEQYF. CDR3 nucleotides: TGTGCCAGCAGCTTACAACTAGCGGGAGACGAGCAGTACTTC.